This T cell receptor (beta chain) is from a study of blood T cells in healthy people across ages. Findings of the study overall: What prevented conclusive comparison of naive and antigen-experienced cells was that PBMCs were unsorted.

Next came a second PCR, run for about 7 to 12 cycles, which used a sample-barcoded 5' primer along with a J-beta primer mix. TCRdb processed the 5' RACE reads anew with MiXCR; each CDR3 protein has one entry. The repertoire has more than 1.4 million distinct CDR3 sequences, about 40% of them found once; the top ten carry 7% to 9%. About this clonotype: Its antigen is not known.

Sequenced: blood. This receptor was taken from a woman aged 18-29 years in good health.

CDR3 region: CAINALPTGTLNTEAFF. DNA of the CDR3: TGTGCCATCAATGCATTACCGACAGGGACCCTGAACACTGAAGCTTTCTTT. The chain links TRBV10-3 to TRBJ1-1, with 7 bases matching TRBD1. CDR3 length equals 17 residues. V lost 7 bases to trimming and J lost 0 bases; unmatched junction nucleotides: 14. Per germline, CDR1 ENHRY and CDR2 SYGVKD.